The 20 T cell receptor beta chains below all came from one sample that was sequenced in a study of cytomegalovirus exposure and HLA in healthy donors. PCR primers comprised 60 Vbeta and 13 Jbeta primers. TCRdb keeps only in-frame clones here, not all; method: immunoSEQ multiplex PCR. This sample yields over 150,000 clones, of which about 70% are seen a single time; approximately 2.6% belongs to the top ten. Input material: PBMCs. The receptors were sampled from a young man in good health and CMV-seronegative.

The gene calls are TRBV5-1 and TRBJ2-7; 7 bases match TRBD2. CDR1 is SGHRS, CDR2 YFSETQ, per germline. J was trimmed by 6 bases and V by 0 bases; bases with no gene match: 6. The CDR3 totals 14 residues. The CDR3 loop is CASSLGGSGAEQYV. The CDR3 DNA sequence: TGCGCCAGCAGCTTGGGAGGGAGCGGGGCCGAGCAGTACGTC.

The chain links TRBV5-5 to TRBJ1-1, with D perhaps TRBD1 (6 bases). CDR1 and CDR2 from the germline V gene are SGHKS and YYEKEE (reference sequence). V was cut by 5 bases and J by 3 bases, with 14 bases left in between. This CDR3 contains 14 residues. The CDR3 DNA is TGTGCCAGCAGTCGAACAGGGTTCGACACTGAAGCTTTCTTT. Residues: CASSRTGFDTEAFF.

Concerning this clone: The same CDR3 is also encoded by other DNA sequences in this sample. The CDR3, as DNA: TGTGCCTGGAGTGTACAGGGAGATCAGCCCCAGCATTTT. Residues: CAWSVQGDQPQHF. This chain links TRBV30 with TRBJ1-5, with a possible D match to TRBD1 (6 bases). Germline V CDR1 and CDR2: GTSNPN, SVGIG (reference sequence). This CDR3 has 13 residues. V lost 0 bases and J 5 bases, leaving 8 bases between the germline ends.

The J gene is TRBJ1-2, the V gene TRBV9; D is unresolved. The V gene's germline CDR1 is SGDLS and CDR2 YYNGEE. This CDR3 is 16 amino acids long. V was pared by 4 bases and J by 0 bases, with 16 bases between. The CDR3 nucleotides are TGTGCCAGCAGCCCGCCGGGAGGCAGTGCTAACTATGGCTACACCTTC. It specifies CASSPPGGSANYGYTF.

The chain has TRBV2 and TRBJ2-7; possible D gene TRBD2, 5 bases. The CDR3 length is 13 residues. CDR1 SNHLY and CDR2 FYNNEI come from the germline V gene. Trimming took off 8 bases at V and 6 bases at J, with 17 bases between the two ends. The CDR3 here is CASSEGKGSEQYV. The CDR3 DNA is TGTGCCAGCTCCGAGGGAAAGGGCTCCGAGCAGTACGTC.

The gene calls are TRBV19 and TRBJ1-5, with 10 bases aligning to TRBD1. The CDR3 consists of 18 residues. Unmatched junction bases numbered 7, after V lost 1 base and J lost 1 base. The V gene's germline CDR1 is LNHDA and CDR2 SQIVND (reference sequence). CDR3 in DNA: TGTGCCAGTAGTATAGCCGGGACAGGGGTGTGGAGCAATCAGCCCCAGCATTTT. It specifies CASSIAGTGVWSNQPQHF.

Comments on this clone: The sample has other DNA sequences that encode this CDR3 too. V usage is TRBV4-1 and J usage is TRBJ1-5; D gene uncertain. This CDR3 region has 17 residues. The germline V and J ends were trimmed by 0 bases and 3 bases, with 15 bases remaining between them. The V gene's germline CDR1 is MGHRA and CDR2 YSYEKL. The DNA of the CDR3 is TGCGCCAGCAGCCAAGAACTTCCTAGGAACCTCAATCAGCCCCAGCATTTT. This encodes CASSQELPRNLNQPQHF.

CDR3 nucleotide sequence: TGTGCCAGTATCTATCGGGGGACAGGCGGAAACACCATATATTTT. Translation: CASIYRGTGGNTIYF. This rearrangement joins TRBV19 to TRBJ1-3; TRBD1 matches at 8 bases. From germline, CDR1 is LNHDA and CDR2 SQIVND (reference sequence). The CDR3 sequence is 15 residues long. The V gene end was trimmed by 7 bases and the J gene end by 4 bases; junction bases not matched to a gene: 9. Full variable domain (outside the CDR3, taken from reference TRBV19 and TRBJ1-3): DGGITQSPKYLFRKEGQNVTLSCEQNLNHDAMYWYRQDPGQGLRLIYYSQIVNDFQKGDIAEGYSVSREKKESFPLTVTSAQKNPTAFYLCASIYRGTGGNTIYFGEGSWLTVV.

A single count supports this clone. The chain has TRBV6-1 and TRBJ2-7; 8 bases match TRBD2. Losses at the gene ends were 4 bases for V and 3 bases for J; bases not matched to a gene: 5. Germline assignment: CDR1 MNHNS and CDR2 SASEGT. This CDR3 region has 14 residues. The CDR3 sequence: CASSAGGGGYEQYF. CDR3 bases: TGTGCCAGCAGTGCGGGAGGGGGGGGCTACGAGCAGTACTTC.

The chain couples TRBV23-1 to TRBJ2-1, with 8 bases matching TRBD1. TRBV23-1 is given ORF status, its function remaining uncertain. V gave up 6 bases and J gave up 4 bases; unmatched junction bases: 8. This CDR3 spans 15 amino acids. The CDR3: CASSHRNRGYNEQFF. In DNA, the CDR3 is TGCGCCAGCAGCCACAGGAACAGGGGGTACAATGAGCAGTTCTTC.

The chain links TRBV4-1 to TRBJ1-5; D remains unclear. Germline CDR1 is MGHRA and CDR2 is YSYEKL. V was shortened by 4 bases and J by 4 bases, with 11 bases between the two germline ends. The CDR3 sequence is 14 residues long. The DNA of the CDR3 is TGCGCCAGCAGCCTCAGTCGGGAAAATCAGCCCCAGCATTTT. This codes for CASSLSRENQPQHF.

The chain combines TRBV7-2 with TRBJ1-1; tentative D call: TRBD1 (5 bases). Deletions cut 2 bases from V and 5 bases from J, with 12 bases between. CDR1 is SGHTA and CDR2 is FQGNSA in the germline V gene. The CDR3 is 14 residues long. The CDR3 loop reads CASSLLQGETEAFF. The CDR3 nucleotides read TGTGCCAGCAGCTTACTTCAGGGTGAGACTGAAGCTTTCTTT.

This chain links TRBV10-1 with TRBJ2-3; unclear D gene. V was shortened by 7 bases and J by 2 bases, with 25 bases between the two germline ends. CDR1 and CDR2 (germline): WNHNN, SYGVQD (reference sequence). CDR3 size: 18 residues. CDR3 coding DNA: TGCGCCAGCACCGAAAAGACAAGCCCGAAAAAGGACACAGATACGCAGTATTTT. It codes for CASTEKTSPKKDTDTQYF.

This rearrangement joins TRBV2 to TRBJ1-5; 7 bases map to TRBD1. CDR1 is SNHLY, CDR2 FYNNEI, per germline. This CDR3 is built from 15 residues. The J segment lost 7 bases and the V segment lost 0 bases, leaving 6 bases of the junction unmatched. The CDR3 DNA is TGTGCCAGCAGTGAAGCCTTAGGGGGCAGCCAGCCCCAGCATTTT. Translated, it gives CASSEALGGSQPQHF.

This clone was detected a few times. The chain recombines TRBV4-1 with TRBJ1-6; TRBD1 might be the D (5 bases). CDR3 length: 14 residues. Per the germline V gene, CDR1 is MGHRA and CDR2 is YSYEKL. Trimming shortened V by 0 bases and J by 6 bases, and 6 bases separated the two germline ends. Written as DNA, the CDR3 is TGCGCCAGCAGCCAAGATAGGGGTAATTCACCCCTCCACTTT. This gives the protein CASSQDRGNSPLHF.

V gene TRBV5-6 combines with J gene TRBJ2-5, with D uncertain. The last part of the DNA fits TRBJ2-7 better; the J call may be wrong. Germline V gene sequence: CDR1 SGHDT, CDR2 YYEEEE. This CDR3 is 14 amino acids long. CDR3 in DNA: TGTGCCAGCAGCTTGGCCCAATACAACTACGAGCAGTACTTC. Its protein product is CASSLAQYNYEQYF.

This clone was detected only a few times. The junction departs from germline at one end; a sequencing error may be responsible. The chain carries TRBV6-5 and TRBJ1-2; TRBD1 might be the D (6 bases). Per germline, CDR1 MNHEY and CDR2 SVGAGI. The CDR3 runs to 12 residues. CDR3 bases: TGTGCCAGCAGCCCCTACGGGGGGCTATCTTTCTTC. Amino acids: CASSPYGGLSFF.

This rearrangement joins TRBV6-5 to TRBJ1-2; D not resolved. This CDR3 comprises 15 residues. Between the trimmed V and J ends, which lost 2 bases and 3 bases, there was a span of 13 bases. CDR1 and CDR2 from the germline V gene are MNHEY and SVGAGI. CDR3: CASSYVSSRYYGYTF. CDR3 bases: TGTGCCAGCAGTTACGTTAGCAGTCGATACTATGGCTACACCTTC.

This clone showed up just once. This chain uses TRBV7-2 with TRBJ1-2; 11 bases are a match to TRBD1. The CDR3 runs to 13 residues. The trim removed 4 bases at V and 8 bases at J, leaving 3 bases unmatched. CDR1 and CDR2 from the germline V gene are SGHTA and FQGNSA. The CDR3 reads CASSSDRGQGYTF. The CDR3 bases are TGTGCCAGCAGCTCGGACAGGGGGCAAGGCTACACCTTC.

This clone was observed a single time. The rearrangement links TRBV6-5 to TRBJ1-2, with 11 positions matching TRBD1. With V trimmed by 6 bases and J by 6 bases, 9 bases remained unmatched. CDR1 MNHEY and CDR2 SVGAGI come from the germline V gene. This CDR3 comprises 15 residues. CDR3 region: CASSGAGQGADGYTF. DNA for the CDR3: TGTGCCAGCAGCGGCGCTGGACAGGGGGCGGATGGCTACACCTTC.